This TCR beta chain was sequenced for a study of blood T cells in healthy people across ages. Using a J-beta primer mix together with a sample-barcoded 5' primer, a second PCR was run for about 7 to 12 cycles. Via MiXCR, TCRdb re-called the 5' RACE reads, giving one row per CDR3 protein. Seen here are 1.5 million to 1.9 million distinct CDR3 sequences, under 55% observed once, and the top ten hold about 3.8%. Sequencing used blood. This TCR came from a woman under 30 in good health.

The CDR3 spells CASSRSSGELFF. The CDR3 DNA reads TGCGCCAGCAGCCGGTCGTCCGGGGAGCTGTTTTTT. The chain is built from TRBV5-1 and TRBJ2-2; no definite D call. Trimming shortened V by 4 bases and J by 6 bases, and 7 bases separated the two germline ends. The CDR3 covers 12 residues. Germline V CDR1 and CDR2: SGHRS, YFSETQ.